What follows are 3 T cell receptor beta chains derived from one specimen sequenced in a study of blood T cell repertoires in COVID-19. Assay used: immunoSEQ multiplex PCR; TCRdb lists only in-frame clones, some missing. The repertoire holds 80,000 or so clones, with around nine tenths as singletons. Sequenced material: peripheral blood. These receptors were collected from a woman in her fifties or sixties with acute or convalescent COVID-19.

The chain links TRBV7-8 to TRBJ2-7; 10 nucleotides agree with TRBD2. The V gene's germline CDR1 is SGHVS and CDR2 FQNEAQ. The CDR3 runs to 15 residues. Unmatched junction bases numbered 10, after V lost 5 bases and J lost 6 bases. CDR3 bases: TGTGCCAGCAGCGAACTAGCGGGGACGGTTGGCGAGCAGTACTTC. Translated, it gives CASSELAGTVGEQYF.

The rearrangement links TRBV19 to TRBJ1-5, with D possibly matching TRBD1 (5 bases). This CDR3 is built from 15 residues. The ends were cut back, 3 bases at V and 2 bases at J, with 11 bases in the middle. Germline assignment: CDR1 LNHDA and CDR2 SQIVND (reference sequence). The CDR3 protein is CASSIEAGRNQPQHF. The CDR3 DNA is TGTGCCAGTAGTATTGAGGCAGGGCGCAATCAGCCCCAGCATTTT.

V gene TRBV29-1 combines with J gene TRBJ1-3; D may be TRBD1 (5 bases). This CDR3 region has 13 residues. Germline V lookup: CDR1 SQVTM, CDR2 ANQGSEA. Trimming pared 7 bases from V and 0 bases from J, leaving 10 bases between. The CDR3 region has the DNA TGCAGCGCTGGACACAGCTCTGGAAACACCATATATTTT. Translating it yields CSAGHSSGNTIYF.